This T cell receptor beta chain originates from a study of CD8+ T cells in alopecia areata. The V gene lost 0 bases and the J gene lost 3 bases, with 13 bases spanning the gap. Germline V gene lookup returns CDR1 SGDLS and CDR2 YYNGEE. The length of the CDR3 is 15 residues. RNA extraction was followed by reverse transcription into cDNA, which acted as the sequencing template. This table comes from immunoSEQ multiplex PCR, and its TCRdb copy is limited to in-frame clones, with some not included. The data contain about 200,000 clones, roughly three fifths of them singletons. Study-wide results and limits: Lesional scalp displayed greater clonality than normal scalp, most notably in alopecia totalis/universalis. Scalp samples also yield sequences from resident alphabeta T cells of normal skin.

About this clone itself: Its antigen remains unknown.

PBMC-derived CD4+ and CD8+ T cells were sorted. The source of this sequence is a human donor in good health. Sequencing was done on a sample of CD8+ T cells sorted from blood. The rearrangement joins TRBV9 to TRBJ2-7; the D call may be TRBD1 or TRBD2 (5 bases each). The CDR3: CASSVASGRLYEQYF. The CDR3 region has the DNA TGTGCCAGCAGCGTAGCGTCGGGACGACTCTACGAGCAGTACTTC.